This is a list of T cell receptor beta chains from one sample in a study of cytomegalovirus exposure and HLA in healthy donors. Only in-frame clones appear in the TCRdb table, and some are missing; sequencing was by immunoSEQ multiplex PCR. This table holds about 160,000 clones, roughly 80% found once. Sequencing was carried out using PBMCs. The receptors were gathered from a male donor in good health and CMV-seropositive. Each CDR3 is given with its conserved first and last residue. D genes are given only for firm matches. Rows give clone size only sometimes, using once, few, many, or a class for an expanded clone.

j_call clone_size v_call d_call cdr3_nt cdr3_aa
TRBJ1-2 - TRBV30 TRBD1 TGTGCCTGGAGGGTAACTGACAGGGGGCTTGGCTACACCTTC CAWRVTDRGLGYTF
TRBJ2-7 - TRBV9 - TGTGCCAGCAGCGTGGGCCAGCTAGCCGAGCAGTACTTC CASSVGQLAEQYF
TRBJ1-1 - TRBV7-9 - TGTGCCAGCAGCCCAGTGGGAGCTGTGAACACTGAAGCTTTCTTT CASSPVGAVNTEAFF
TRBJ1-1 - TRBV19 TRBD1 TGTGCCAGTAGTGGGGACAGGGGAAGGACTGAAGCTTTCTTT CASSGDRGRTEAFF
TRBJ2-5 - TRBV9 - TGTGCCAGCAGCCTTCAGTCGGGGGAGACCCAGTACTTC CASSLQSGETQYF
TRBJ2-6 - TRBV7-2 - TGTGCCAGCCTCTTTTCTGGGGCCAACGTCCTGACTTTC CASLFSGANVLTF
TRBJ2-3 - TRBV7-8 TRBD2 TGTGCCAGCAGCTCGGGACTAGCCCTAGATGATACGCAGTATTTT CASSSGLALDDTQYF
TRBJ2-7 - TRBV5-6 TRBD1 TGTGCCAGCAGCTTGACAGGGGGCCCTCGGAACGAGCAGTACTTC CASSLTGGPRNEQYF
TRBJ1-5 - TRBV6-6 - TGTGCCAGCGGAGGGCCAGGGACTCAGCCCCAGCATTTT CASGGPGTQPQHF
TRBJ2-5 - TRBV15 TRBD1 TGTGCCACCAGCCCCCGCCGGGACAGGTACCAAGAGACCCAGTACTTC CATSPRRDRYQETQYF
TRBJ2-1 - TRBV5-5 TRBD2 TGTGCCAGCAGCTTGGTAGCGGGGGCCTCCTACAATGAGCAGTTCTTC CASSLVAGASYNEQFF
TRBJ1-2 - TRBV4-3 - TGCGCCAGCAGCCAAGATATAAAGGGGAAGGGCTACACCTTC CASSQDIKGKGYTF
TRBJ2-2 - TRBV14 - TGTGCCAGCAGCCGAACGGGGACATATAACACCGGGGAGCTGTTTTTT CASSRTGTYNTGELFF
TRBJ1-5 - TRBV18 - TGTGCCAGCTCACCGGGGGGGCTAAATCAGCCCCAGCATTTT CASSPGGLNQPQHF
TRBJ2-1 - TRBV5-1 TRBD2 TGCGCCAGCAGCCCCCCTAGCGGGGTGGGTGAGCAGTTCTTC CASSPPSGVGEQFF
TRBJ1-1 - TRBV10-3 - TGTGCCATCAGTGAGCGGACAGTGATGAACACTGAAGCTTTCTTT CAISERTVMNTEAFF
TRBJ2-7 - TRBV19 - TGTGCCAGTAGTATACAGGGCCTTGGCTACGAGCAGTACTTC CASSIQGLGYEQYF
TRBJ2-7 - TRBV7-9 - TGTGCCAGCAGCTTCGGGGACTTCTACGAGCAGTACTTC CASSFGDFYEQYF
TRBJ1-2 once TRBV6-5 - TGTGCCAGCAGTTACTCCCCAGGGGCTAACTATGGCTACACCTTC CASSYSPGANYGYTF
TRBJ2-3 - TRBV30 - TGTGCCTGGAGTCCCGGGACACCTACGACAGATACGCAGTATTTT CAWSPGTPTTDTQYF
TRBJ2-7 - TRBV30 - TGTGCCTGGAGTGTAAGCTTCTACGAGCAGTACTTC CAWSVSFYEQYF
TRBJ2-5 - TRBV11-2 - TGTGCCAGCAGCCACACAGCTGGAGGATTGCAAGAGACCCAGTACTTC CASSHTAGGLQETQYF
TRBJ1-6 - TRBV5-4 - TGTGCCAGCAGCTGGGGCAGGGTCAATTCACCCCTCCACTTT CASSWGRVNSPLHF
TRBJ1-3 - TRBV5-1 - TGCGCCAGCAGCTTGCAGAACAGCTATGGAAACACCATATATTTT CASSLQNSYGNTIYF
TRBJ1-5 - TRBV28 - TGTGCCAGCAGCCTGGGGGGGATCGGCAATCAGCCCCAGCATTTT CASSLGGIGNQPQHF
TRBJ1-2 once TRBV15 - TGTGCCACCAGCTCCCAGGGTTATGGCTACACCTTC CATSSQGYGYTF
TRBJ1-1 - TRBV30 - TGTGCCTGGAGTGTTTCCGGGGTATTATTAACTGAAGCTTTCTTT CAWSVSGVLLTEAFF
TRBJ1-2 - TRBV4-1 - TGCGCCAGCAGCCCGGAACTGCGGGACCGTCCCAACTATGGCTACACCTTC CASSPELRDRPNYGYTF
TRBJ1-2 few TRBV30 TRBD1 TGTGCCTGGAGTGATGGACAGGGAGGTGGCTACACCTTC CAWSDGQGGGYTF
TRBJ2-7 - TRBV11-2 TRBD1 TGTGCCAGCAGCTTAGAGATGTTCGGACAGGGTGGTTACGAGCAGTACTTC CASSLEMFGQGGYEQYF
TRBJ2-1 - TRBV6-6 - TGTGCCAGCAGTTACTCCAGGGTGGGGAATGAGCAGTTCTTC CASSYSRVGNEQFF